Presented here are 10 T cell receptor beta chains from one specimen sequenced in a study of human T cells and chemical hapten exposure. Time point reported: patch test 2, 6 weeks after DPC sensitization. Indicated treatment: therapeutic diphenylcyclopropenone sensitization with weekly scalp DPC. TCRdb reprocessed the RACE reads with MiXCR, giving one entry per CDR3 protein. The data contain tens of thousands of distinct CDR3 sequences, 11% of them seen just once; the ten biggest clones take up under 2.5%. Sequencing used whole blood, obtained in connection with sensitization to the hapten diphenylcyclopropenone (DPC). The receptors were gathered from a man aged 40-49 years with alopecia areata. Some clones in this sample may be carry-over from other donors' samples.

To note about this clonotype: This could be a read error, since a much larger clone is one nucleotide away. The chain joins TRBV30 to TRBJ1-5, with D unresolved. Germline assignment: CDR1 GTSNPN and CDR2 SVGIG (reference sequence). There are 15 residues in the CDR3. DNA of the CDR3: TGTGCCTGGAGTGTCCAGGCGCCCGGCAATCAGACCCAGCATTTT. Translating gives CAWSVQAPGNQTQHF.

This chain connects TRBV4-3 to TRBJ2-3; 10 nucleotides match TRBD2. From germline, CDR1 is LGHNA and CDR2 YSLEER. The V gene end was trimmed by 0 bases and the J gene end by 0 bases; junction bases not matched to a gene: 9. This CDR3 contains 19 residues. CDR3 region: CASSQEVSSGGTSTDTQYF. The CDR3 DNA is TGCGCCAGCAGCCAAGAGGTCTCTAGCGGGGGAACTAGCACAGATACGCAGTATTTT.

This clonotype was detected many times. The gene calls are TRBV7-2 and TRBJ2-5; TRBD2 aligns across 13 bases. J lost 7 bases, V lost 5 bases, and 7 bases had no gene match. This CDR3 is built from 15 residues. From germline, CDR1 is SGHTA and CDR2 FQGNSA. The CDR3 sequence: CASSPGTSGMGTQYF. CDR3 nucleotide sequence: TGTGCCAGCAGCCCCGGGACTAGCGGGATGGGGACCCAGTACTTC.

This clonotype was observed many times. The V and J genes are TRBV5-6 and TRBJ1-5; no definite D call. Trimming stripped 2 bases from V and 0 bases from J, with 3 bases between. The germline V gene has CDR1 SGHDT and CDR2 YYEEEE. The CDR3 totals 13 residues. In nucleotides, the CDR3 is TGTGCCAGCAGCTTATATAGCAATCAGCCCCAGCATTTT. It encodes CASSLYSNQPQHF.

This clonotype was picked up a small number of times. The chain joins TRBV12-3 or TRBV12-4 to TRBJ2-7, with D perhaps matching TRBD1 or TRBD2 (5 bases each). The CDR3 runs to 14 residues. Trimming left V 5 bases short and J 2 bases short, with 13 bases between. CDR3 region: CASSRDQPPYEQYF. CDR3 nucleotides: TGTGCCAGCAGTCGGGACCAGCCGCCCTACGAGCAGTACTTC.

This CDR3 is CAIGAGVGKFF. The DNA for the CDR3 is TGTGCCATCGGGGCGGGAGTTGGTAAGTTCTTC. The V call is TRBV10-3, the J call TRBJ2-1; 7 nucleotides match TRBD2. The CDR3 loop spans 11 amino acids. Germline trimming cut 8 bases from V and 14 bases from J; bases unmatched to any gene: 9. In germline, CDR1 is ENHRY, CDR2 SYGVKD.

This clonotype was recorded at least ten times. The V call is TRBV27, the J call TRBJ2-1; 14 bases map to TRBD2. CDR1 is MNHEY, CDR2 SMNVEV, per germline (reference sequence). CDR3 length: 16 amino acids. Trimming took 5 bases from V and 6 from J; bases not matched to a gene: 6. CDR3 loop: CASSPGLAGGTNEQFF. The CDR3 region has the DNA TGTGCCAGCAGTCCTGGACTAGCGGGAGGTACCAATGAGCAGTTCTTC.

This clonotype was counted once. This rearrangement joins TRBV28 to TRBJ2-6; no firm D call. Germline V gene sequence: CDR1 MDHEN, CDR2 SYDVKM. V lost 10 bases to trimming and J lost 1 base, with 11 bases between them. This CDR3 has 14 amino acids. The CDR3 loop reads CATNQESGANVLTF. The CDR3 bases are TGTGCCACCAATCAAGAATCTGGGGCCAACGTCCTGACTTTC.

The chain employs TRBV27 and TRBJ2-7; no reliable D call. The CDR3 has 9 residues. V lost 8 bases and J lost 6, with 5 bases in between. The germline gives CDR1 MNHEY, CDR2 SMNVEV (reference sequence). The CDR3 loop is CASPTEQYF. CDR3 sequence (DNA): TGTGCCAGCCCTACCGAGCAGTACTTC.

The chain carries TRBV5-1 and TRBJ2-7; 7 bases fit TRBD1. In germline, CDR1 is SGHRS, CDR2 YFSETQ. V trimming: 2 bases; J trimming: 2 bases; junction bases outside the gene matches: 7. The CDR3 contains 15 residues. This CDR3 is CASSFRPGQTYEQYF. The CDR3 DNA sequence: TGCGCCAGCAGCTTCCGGCCGGGACAGACCTACGAGCAGTACTTC.